These 18 T cell receptor beta chains were all obtained from the same sample, sequenced in a study of T-cell memory formation after mild COVID-19. One entry per CDR3 protein results from TCRdb running MiXCR on the 5' RACE reads. The table shows roughly 610,000 distinct CDR3 sequences, with around 15% occurring only once. Sequencing used PBMCs or a T cell subset sorted from them (not recorded which). The receptors were sampled from an adult woman who had mild COVID-19 (a few samples of this study predate the infection). Cell type and time point are not known.

This clonotype has more than one count but fewer than ten. The chain joins TRBV5-4 to TRBJ2-3, with no clear D. CDR3 length equals 18 residues. Trimming shortened V by 0 bases and J by 0 bases, and 17 bases separated the two germline ends. Germline CDR1 and CDR2: SGHNT and YYREEE (reference sequence). In DNA, the CDR3 is TGTGCCAGCAGCTTGGCCTTGTCGGGCGAACCTAGCACAGATACGCAGTATTTT. This gives the protein CASSLALSGEPSTDTQYF. Combining the CDR3 with reference TRBV5-4 and TRBJ2-3 gives the whole variable domain ETGVTQSPTHLIKTRGQQVTLRCSSQSGHNTVSWYQQALGQGPQFIFQYYREEENGRGNFPPRFSGLQFPNYSSELNVNALELDDSALYLCASSLALSGEPSTDTQYFGPGTRLTVL.

The chain couples TRBV12-3 or TRBV12-4 to TRBJ2-1; unclear D gene. V lost 1 base to trimming and J lost 8 bases, with 6 bases between them. CDR3 length: 12 amino acids. The CDR3 nucleotides read TGTGCCAGCAGTTTAGGGAGTGATGAGCAGTTCTTC. It encodes CASSLGSDEQFF.

This chain uses TRBV25-1 with TRBJ2-1, with D unclear. The germline V and J ends were trimmed by 1 base and 4 bases, with 5 bases remaining between them. This CDR3 has 13 residues. The V gene's germline CDR1 is MGHDK and CDR2 SYGVNS. CDR3 loop: CASSEWTYNEQFF. The CDR3 nucleotides are TGTGCCAGCAGTGAATGGACGTACAATGAGCAGTTCTTC. The variable domain in full, with the rest retrieved from reference TRBV25-1 and TRBJ2-1, is EADIYQTPRYLVIGTGKKITLECSQTMGHDKMYWYQQDPGMELHLIHYSYGVNSTEKGDLSSESTVSRIRTEHFPLTLESARPSHTSQYLCASSEWTYNEQFFGPGTRLTVL.

This clonotype came up many times. The V call is TRBV7-3, the J call TRBJ2-1; possibly TRBD2 for D (5 bases). CDR3 size: 13 residues. Germline lookup yields CDR1 SGHTA and CDR2 FQGTGA. The V end was cut by 5 bases, the J end by 5 bases, with 10 bases between. The CDR3 sequence is CASSLTRDNEQFF. In DNA, the CDR3 is TGTGCCAGCAGCCTGACGCGGGACAATGAGCAGTTCTTC. Full variable domain (remainder filled in from reference TRBV7-3 and TRBJ2-1): GAGVSQTPSNKVTEKGKYVELRCDPISGHTALYWYRQSLGQGPEFLIYFQGTGAADDSGLPNDRFFAVRPEGSVSTLKIQRTERGDSAVYLCASSLTRDNEQFFGPGTRLTVL.

The sample holds a few counts of this clonotype. V is TRBV3-1 and J is TRBJ1-1; 8 nucleotides line up with TRBD1. From germline, CDR1 is LGHDT and CDR2 YNNKEL (reference sequence). V trimming: 4 bases; J trimming: 4 bases; junction bases outside the gene matches: 11. The CDR3 consists of 16 residues. The CDR3 protein is CASSRNTGGGGTEAFF. The CDR3 DNA follows: TGTGCCAGCAGCCGAAACACAGGGGGAGGAGGCACTGAAGCTTTCTTT.

The genes are TRBV7-9 and TRBJ1-2; D is unclear. V lost 0 bases and J 1 base, leaving 6 bases between the germline ends. The CDR3 runs to 14 residues. CDR1 and CDR2 (germline): SEHNR, FQNEAQ (reference sequence). This chain's CDR3 is CASSLAWINYGYTF. The CDR3 DNA follows: TGTGCCAGCAGCTTAGCATGGATTAACTATGGCTACACCTTC.

The rearrangement uses TRBV5-5 and TRBJ1-2; D gene unclear. V was clipped by 0 bases and J by 4 bases, with 4 bases between them. There are 12 residues in the CDR3. Germline V CDR1 and CDR2: SGHKS, YYEKEE (reference sequence). The DNA of the CDR3 is TGTGCCAGCAGCTTGGAAAGCTATGGCTACACCTTC. This gives the protein CASSLESYGYTF.

The rearrangement joins TRBV29-1 to TRBJ2-5; 7 nucleotides agree with TRBD1. This CDR3 has 13 residues. V trimming: 7 bases; J trimming: 5 bases; junction bases outside the gene matches: 10. Germline V gives CDR1 SQVTM, CDR2 ANQGSEA. The chain's CDR3 is CSAQTGSLETQYF. The CDR3 DNA sequence: TGCAGCGCTCAGACAGGGAGTTTGGAGACCCAGTACTTC. Looking up the rest from reference TRBV29-1 and TRBJ2-5 gives the full variable domain: SAVISQKPSRDICQRGTSLTIQCQVDSQVTMMFWYRQQPGQSLTLIATANQGSEATYESGFVIDKFPISRPNLTFSTLTVSNMSPEDSSIYLCSAQTGSLETQYFGPGTRLLVL.

This clonotype has only a few counts. V usage is TRBV19 and J usage is TRBJ2-7; possible D gene TRBD2, 6 bases. CDR3 length: 15 amino acids. Between the trimmed V and J ends, which lost 4 bases and 3 bases, there was a span of 16 bases. The germline V gene encodes CDR1 LNHDA and CDR2 SQIVND (reference sequence). CDR3 residues: CASSTRDLGSYEQYF. CDR3 in DNA: TGTGCCAGTAGTACCCGGGACTTGGGAAGCTACGAGCAGTACTTC.

This rearrangement joins TRBV19 to TRBJ2-5; tentative D call: TRBD1 (6 bases). The V gene's germline CDR1 is LNHDA and CDR2 SQIVND (reference sequence). Trimming shortened V by 6 bases and J by 1 base, and 9 bases separated the two germline ends. The CDR3 has 13 amino acids. The CDR3 region is CASRGTPQETQYF. The DNA for the CDR3 is TGTGCCAGTAGGGGGACACCCCAAGAGACCCAGTACTTC.

The sample holds a few counts of this clonotype. The V gene is TRBV5-5, the J gene TRBJ1-1; possibly TRBD1 for D (5 bases). CDR1 and CDR2 from the germline V gene are SGHKS and YYEKEE (reference sequence). The CDR3 totals 13 residues. The ends were cut back, 1 base at V and 4 bases at J, with 8 bases in the middle. In nucleotides, the CDR3 is TGTGCCAGCAGCTTGATCAGGGCCACTGAAGCTTTCTTT. Its protein product is CASSLIRATEAFF. Variable domain in full (rest from reference TRBV5-5 and TRBJ1-1): DAGVTQSPTHLIKTRGQQVTLRCSPISGHKSVSWYQQVLGQGPQFIFQYYEKEERGRGNFPDRFSARQFPNYSSELNVNALLLGDSALYLCASSLIRATEAFFGQGTRLTVV.

The V gene is TRBV6-1, the J gene TRBJ1-6, with a possible D match to TRBD1 (5 bases). The V gene lost 8 bases and the J gene lost 9 bases, with 14 bases spanning the gap. Germline V gives CDR1 MNHNS, CDR2 SASEGT. The CDR3 has 13 amino acids. In DNA, the CDR3 is TGTGCCAGCTCCGGGACCGCGGGTTCACCCCTCCACTTT. Translated: CASSGTAGSPLHF.

This chain joins TRBV29-1 and TRBJ1-2; 8 nucleotides agree with TRBD1. The germline CDR1 and CDR2 sequences are SQVTM and ANQGSEA. J lost 3 bases, V lost 1 base, and 10 bases had no gene match. This CDR3 comprises 16 residues. The CDR3 sequence is CSVEGRGAGGDYGYTF. The CDR3 nucleotides are TGCAGCGTTGAAGGGCGAGGGGCAGGGGGCGACTATGGCTACACCTTC.

The chain uses TRBV24-1 and TRBJ1-5, with unresolved D. The CDR3 totals 15 residues. With 2 bases removed from V and 3 bases from J, the gap between germline ends came to 10 bases. Germline V gene data show CDR1 as KGHDR and CDR2 as SFDVKD. The CDR3 loop is CATSDSWRSNQPQHF. The CDR3 coding sequence is TGTGCCACCAGTGATTCCTGGAGATCCAATCAGCCCCAGCATTTT.

The CDR3 bases are TGCAGCGTTGCGCAAGCAGGGGCAGAGACCCAGTACTTC. Translating gives CSVAQAGAETQYF. The rearrangement uses TRBV29-1 and TRBJ2-5, with a possible D match to TRBD1 (6 bases). CDR1 SQVTM and CDR2 ANQGSEA come from the germline V gene. The CDR3 has 13 amino acids. The V and J ends lost 4 bases and 4 bases respectively, with 13 bases between them. Filled out from reference TRBV29-1 and TRBJ2-5, the complete variable domain reads SAVISQKPSRDICQRGTSLTIQCQVDSQVTMMFWYRQQPGQSLTLIATANQGSEATYESGFVIDKFPISRPNLTFSTLTVSNMSPEDSSIYLCSVAQAGAETQYFGPGTRLLVL.

The chain carries TRBV4-3 and TRBJ1-2; TRBD1 aligns across 7 bases. Germline CDR1 is LGHNA and CDR2 is YSLEER. The CDR3 consists of 12 residues. The trim removed 4 bases at V and 13 bases at J, leaving 9 bases unmatched. CDR3 in DNA: TGCGCCAGCAGCCGAGAAACAGGGGATGCCACCTTC. Amino acids: CASSRETGDATF.

The V and J genes are TRBV12-3 or TRBV12-4 and TRBJ2-5; D might be TRBD1 (6 bases). V was trimmed by 4 bases and J by 1 base, leaving 10 bases between them. The CDR3 has 14 amino acids. In nucleotides, the CDR3 is TGTGCCAGCAGTTCGACAGGAGTCCAAGAGACCCAGTACTTC. Its protein product is CASSSTGVQETQYF.

This sequence joins TRBV10-3 and TRBJ1-1; D remains unclear. CDR1 is ENHRY and CDR2 is SYGVKD in the germline V gene. Trimming pared 5 bases from V and 4 bases from J, leaving 17 bases between. The CDR3 totals 15 residues. The CDR3 coding sequence is TGTGCCATCAGTTCCCTGAGAGTGAGTGGCACTGAAGCTTTCTTT. It codes for CAISSLRVSGTEAFF.